This passage covers 11 T cell receptor beta chains from one sample sequenced in a study of T cell responses to AZD1222 COVID-19 vaccine. Clones were read by immunoSEQ multiplex PCR, and TCRdb kept only the in-frame ones, dropping some. The repertoire consists of 120,000 or so clones, with roughly 84% occurring once and the leading ten covering roughly 18%. The starting material was peripheral blood, obtained 28 days after the second AZD1222 dose. The receptors come from an adult who received the AZD1222 COVID-19 vaccine.

The rearrangement links TRBV10-1 to TRBJ2-1, with 14 bases that match TRBD2. This CDR3 region has 14 residues. Germline V gives CDR1 WNHNN, CDR2 SYGVQD (reference sequence). The ends lost 4 bases at V and 15 bases at J; junction bases unmatched: 8. This CDR3 reads CASSGRLAGGPRFF. As DNA, the CDR3 is TGCGCCAGCAGTGGGAGACTAGCGGGAGGGCCTCGGTTCTTC.

The V call is TRBV10-3, the J call TRBJ1-3; TRBD1 is a possible D gene (6 bases). Per germline, CDR1 ENHRY and CDR2 SYGVKD. This CDR3 spans 18 amino acids. V was cut by 1 base and J by 0 bases, with 16 bases left in between. CDR3 sequence: CAISELGWQGSSGNTIYF. The CDR3 DNA reads as TGTGCCATCAGTGAGTTGGGTTGGCAGGGGAGCTCTGGAAACACCATATATTTT.

The chain joins TRBV29-1 to TRBJ1-3, with no clear D. Trimming removed 7 bases from V and 2 bases from J, with 12 bases in between. Germline V CDR1 and CDR2: SQVTM, ANQGSEA. The CDR3 covers 13 residues. This chain's CDR3 is CSAAVGAGNTIYF. CDR3 nucleotide sequence: TGCAGCGCCGCAGTCGGGGCTGGAAACACCATATATTTT.

The rearrangement joins TRBV28 to TRBJ1-2, with D possibly matching TRBD1 (5 bases). V was shortened by 5 bases and J by 5 bases, with 9 bases between the two germline ends. The CDR3 covers 12 residues. Germline V gene sequence: CDR1 MDHEN, CDR2 SYDVKM. CDR3 loop: CASSPEGYGYTF. As DNA, the CDR3 is TGTGCCAGCAGTCCAGAGGGGTATGGCTACACCTTC.

The rearrangement joins TRBV14 to TRBJ2-1; 9 nucleotides match TRBD2. The V and J ends lost 3 bases and 9 bases, in that order; junction bases with no gene match: 3. This CDR3 is built from 13 residues. Per germline, CDR1 SGHDN and CDR2 FVKESK. CDR3 coding DNA: TGTGCCAGCAGCCAGGCGACTAGCGGTGAGCAGTTCTTC. This encodes CASSQATSGEQFF.

The gene calls are TRBV7-2 and TRBJ2-7; a possible D gene is TRBD1 (5 bases). CDR3 length: 13 residues. Germline CDR1 SGHTA, CDR2 FQGNSA. V lost 6 bases, J lost 2 bases, and 11 bases lay in between. This CDR3 is CASSPGNPYEQYF. CDR3 coding DNA: TGTGCCAGCAGTCCAGGGAACCCCTACGAGCAGTACTTC.

V and J are TRBV29-1 and TRBJ2-5, with TRBD2 matching over 9 bases. The germline V gene has CDR1 SQVTM and CDR2 ANQGSEA. The length of the CDR3 is 14 residues. Trimming removed 6 bases from V and 4 bases from J; junction bases left unmatched: 9. Written as DNA, the CDR3 is TGCAGCGTCATTCGAGCGGGAGGTGCAGAGACCCAGTACTTC. Its translation is CSVIRAGGAETQYF.

CDR3 amino acids: CATNKDPPGGNTIYF. For the CDR3, the DNA is TGTGCCACCAACAAGGACCCTCCGGGTGGAAACACCATATATTTT. V is TRBV24-1 and J is TRBJ1-3; D unresolved. Germline V lookup: CDR1 KGHDR, CDR2 SFDVKD. The CDR3 extends over 15 amino acids. V lost 8 bases, J lost 3 bases, and 16 bases lay in between.

The chain has TRBV4-2 and TRBJ1-3; D is unclear. This CDR3 has 17 residues. Per the germline V gene, CDR1 is LGHNA and CDR2 is YNFKEQ. V lost 5 bases, J lost 4 bases, and 21 bases lay in between. The CDR3 reads CASSTGRTSNDGNTIYF. The CDR3, as DNA: TGTGCCAGCAGCACCGGACGGACGTCCAACGACGGAAACACCATATATTTT.

V usage is TRBV7-2 and J usage is TRBJ2-2; 8 bases map to TRBD2. Per germline, CDR1 SGHTA and CDR2 FQGNSA. The J segment lost 4 bases and the V segment lost 1 base, leaving 8 bases of the junction unmatched. The CDR3 has 17 residues. The CDR3 DNA reads as TGTGCCAGCAGCTTAGTTCGGGGGGGGCTTGGCACCGGGGAGCTGTTTTTT. Protein: CASSLVRGGLGTGELFF.

The chain combines TRBV6-5 with TRBJ2-2; D is perhaps TRBD1 (6 bases). The CDR3 runs to 14 residues. The germline gives CDR1 MNHEY, CDR2 SVGAGI. V was clipped by 9 bases and J by 0 bases, with 11 bases between them. The CDR3 sequence is CASDRLANTGELFF. The CDR3 DNA reads as TGTGCCAGTGACAGGCTCGCGAACACCGGGGAGCTGTTTTTT.